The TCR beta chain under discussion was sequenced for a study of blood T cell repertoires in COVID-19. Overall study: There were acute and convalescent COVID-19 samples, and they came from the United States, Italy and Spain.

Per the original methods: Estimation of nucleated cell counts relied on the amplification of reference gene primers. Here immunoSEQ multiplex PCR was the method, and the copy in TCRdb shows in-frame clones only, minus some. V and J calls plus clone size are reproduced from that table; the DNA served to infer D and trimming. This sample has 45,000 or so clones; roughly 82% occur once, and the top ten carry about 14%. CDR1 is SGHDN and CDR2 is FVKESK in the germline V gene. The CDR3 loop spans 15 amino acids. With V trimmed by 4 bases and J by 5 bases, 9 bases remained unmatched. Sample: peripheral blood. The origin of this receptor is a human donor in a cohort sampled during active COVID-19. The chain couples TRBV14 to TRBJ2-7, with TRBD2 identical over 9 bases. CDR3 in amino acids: CASSPTASGNNEQYF. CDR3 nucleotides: TGTGCCAGCAGCCCCACAGCTAGCGGGAACAACGAGCAGTACTTC.